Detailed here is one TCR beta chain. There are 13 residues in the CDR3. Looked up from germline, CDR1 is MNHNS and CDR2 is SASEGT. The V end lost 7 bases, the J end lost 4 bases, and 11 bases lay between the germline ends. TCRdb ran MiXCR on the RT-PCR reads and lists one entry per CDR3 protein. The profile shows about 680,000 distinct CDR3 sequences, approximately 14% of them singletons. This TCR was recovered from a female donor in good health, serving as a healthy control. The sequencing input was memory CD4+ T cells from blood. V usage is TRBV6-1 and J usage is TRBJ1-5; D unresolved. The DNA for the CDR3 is TGTGCCAGCACCCGCGAAGCTAATCAGCCCCAGCATTTT. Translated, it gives CASTREANQPQHF.